The present entry profiles one TCR beta chain with its context. The antigen remains undetermined. This CDR3 comprises 16 residues. With 3 bases clipped from V and 3 bases from J, the junction kept 8 bases outside the gene matches. Germline CDR1 reads LNHDA; CDR2 reads SQIVND (reference sequence). This sample was taken from a study of OX40 agonist ivuxolimab in advanced cancers. Overall study: Patients were 82.7% male with ages roughly 20 to 80, mean about 54. Partial response was recorded in three patients: one hepatocellular carcinoma and two cutaneous melanoma cases.

Produced via immunoSEQ multiplex PCR; TCRdb's table is partial and in-frame only. The sample carries about 54,000 clones, about 89% recorded once. Study results and limitations: At 0.1 to 3.0 mg/kg, clonal expansion of CD4+ and CD8+ blood T cells had occurred by week 6.

The specimen was CD4+ or CD8+ T cells sorted from blood, collected in a trial of the OX40 agonist ivuxolimab. The V call is TRBV19, the J call TRBJ2-1, with 7 bases fitting TRBD1. This receptor was obtained from an adult with an advanced solid tumor such as melanoma, head and neck, liver or kidney cancer. CDR3 amino acids: CASSIARQGRYNEQFF. CDR3 bases: TGTGCCAGTAGTATCGCCAGACAGGGTCGCTACAATGAGCAGTTCTTC.